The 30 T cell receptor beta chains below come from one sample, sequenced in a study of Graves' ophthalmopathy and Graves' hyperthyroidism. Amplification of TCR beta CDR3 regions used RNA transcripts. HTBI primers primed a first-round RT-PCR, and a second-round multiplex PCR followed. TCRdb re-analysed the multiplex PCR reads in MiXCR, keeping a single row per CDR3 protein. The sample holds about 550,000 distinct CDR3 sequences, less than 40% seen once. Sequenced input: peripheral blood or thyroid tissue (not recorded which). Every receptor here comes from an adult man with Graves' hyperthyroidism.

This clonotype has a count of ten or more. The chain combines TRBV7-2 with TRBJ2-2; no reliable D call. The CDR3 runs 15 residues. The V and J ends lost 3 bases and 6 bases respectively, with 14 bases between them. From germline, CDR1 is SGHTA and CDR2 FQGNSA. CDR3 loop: CASSFLGLDPGELFF. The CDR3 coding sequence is TGTGCCAGCAGCTTTCTCGGATTAGACCCCGGGGAGCTGTTTTTT.

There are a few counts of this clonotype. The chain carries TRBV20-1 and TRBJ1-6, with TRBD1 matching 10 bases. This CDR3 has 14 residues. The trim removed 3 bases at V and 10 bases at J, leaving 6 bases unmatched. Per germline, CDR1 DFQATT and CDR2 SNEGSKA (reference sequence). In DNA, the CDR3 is TGCAGTGCTAGGTGGGACAGGGGAGGATCACCCCTCCACTTT. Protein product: CSARWDRGGSPLHF.

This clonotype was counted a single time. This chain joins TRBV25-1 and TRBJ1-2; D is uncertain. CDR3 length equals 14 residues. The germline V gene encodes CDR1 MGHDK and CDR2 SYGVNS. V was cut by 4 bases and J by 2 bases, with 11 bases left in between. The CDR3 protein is CASSASSLNYGYTF. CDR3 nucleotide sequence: TGTGCCAGCAGTGCCTCGTCCTTAAACTATGGCTACACCTTC.

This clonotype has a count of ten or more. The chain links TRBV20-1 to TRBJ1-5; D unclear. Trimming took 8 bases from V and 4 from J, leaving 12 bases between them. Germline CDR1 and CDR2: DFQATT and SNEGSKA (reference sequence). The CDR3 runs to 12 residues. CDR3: CSFLGDNQPQHF. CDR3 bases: TGCAGTTTTCTGGGAGATAATCAGCCCCAGCATTTT.

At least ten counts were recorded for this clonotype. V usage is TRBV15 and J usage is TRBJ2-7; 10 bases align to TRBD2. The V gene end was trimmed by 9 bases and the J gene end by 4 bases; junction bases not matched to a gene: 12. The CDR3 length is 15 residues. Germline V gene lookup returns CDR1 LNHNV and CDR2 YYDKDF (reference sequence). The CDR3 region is CATSKNGLAEYEQYF. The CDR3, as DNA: TGTGCCACTAGTAAAAACGGACTAGCGGAATACGAGCAGTACTTC.

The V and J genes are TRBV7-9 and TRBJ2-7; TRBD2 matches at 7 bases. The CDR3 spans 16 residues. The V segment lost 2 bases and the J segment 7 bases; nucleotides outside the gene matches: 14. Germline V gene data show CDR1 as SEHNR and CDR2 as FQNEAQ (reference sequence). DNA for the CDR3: TGTGCCAGCAGCTTATTAGGGCTAGCGGAGACCCTGGAGCAGTACTTC. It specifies CASSLLGLAETLEQYF.

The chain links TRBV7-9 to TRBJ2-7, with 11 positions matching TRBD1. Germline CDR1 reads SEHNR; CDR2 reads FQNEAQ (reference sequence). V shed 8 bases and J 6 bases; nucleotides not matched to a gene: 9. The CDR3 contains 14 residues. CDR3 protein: CASSPGQGAREQYF. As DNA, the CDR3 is TGTGCCAGCTCACCAGGACAGGGGGCGCGCGAGCAGTACTTC.

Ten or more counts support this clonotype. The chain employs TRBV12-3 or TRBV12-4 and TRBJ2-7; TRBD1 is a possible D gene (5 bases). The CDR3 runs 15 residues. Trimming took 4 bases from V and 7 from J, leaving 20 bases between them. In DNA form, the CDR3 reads TGTGCCAGCAGTTCTCAGGGTGGCCTTTCGGTAGAGCAGTACTTC. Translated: CASSSQGGLSVEQYF.

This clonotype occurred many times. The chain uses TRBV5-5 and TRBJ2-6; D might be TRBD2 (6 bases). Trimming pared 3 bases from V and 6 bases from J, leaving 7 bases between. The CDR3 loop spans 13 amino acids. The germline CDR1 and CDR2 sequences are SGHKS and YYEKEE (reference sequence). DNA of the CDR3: TGTGCCAGCAGCTGGGACTTGGCCAACGTCCTGACTTTC. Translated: CASSWDLANVLTF.

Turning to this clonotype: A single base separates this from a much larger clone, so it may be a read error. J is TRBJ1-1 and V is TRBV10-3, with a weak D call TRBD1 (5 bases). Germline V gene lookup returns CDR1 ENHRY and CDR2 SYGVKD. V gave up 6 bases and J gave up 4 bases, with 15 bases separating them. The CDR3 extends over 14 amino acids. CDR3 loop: CAISLTGSGTEAFF. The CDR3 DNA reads TGTGCCATCAGCCTTACAGGTAGTGGCACTGAAGCTTTCTTT.

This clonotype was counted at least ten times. The CDR3 loop reads CATSDTTTGGVRYF. Here the CDR3 DNA reads TGTGCCACCAGTGACACCACCACGGGAGGTGTGCGGTACTTC. This rearrangement joins TRBV24-1 to TRBJ2-7; 7 bases align to TRBD2. This CDR3 has 14 amino acids. The J segment lost 12 bases and the V segment lost 4 bases, leaving 14 bases of the junction unmatched. Germline CDR1 KGHDR, CDR2 SFDVKD.

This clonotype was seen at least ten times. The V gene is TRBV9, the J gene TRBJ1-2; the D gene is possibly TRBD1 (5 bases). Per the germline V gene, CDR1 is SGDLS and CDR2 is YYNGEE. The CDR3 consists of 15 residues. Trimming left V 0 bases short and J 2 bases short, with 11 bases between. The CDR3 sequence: CASSVAPGGNYGYTF. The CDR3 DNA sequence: TGTGCCAGCAGCGTAGCCCCCGGGGGAAACTATGGCTACACCTTC.

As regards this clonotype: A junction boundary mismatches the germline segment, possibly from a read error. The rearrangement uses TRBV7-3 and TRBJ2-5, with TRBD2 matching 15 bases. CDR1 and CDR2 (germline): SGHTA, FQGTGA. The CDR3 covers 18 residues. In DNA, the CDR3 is TGCGCCAGCAGCCCGGGACTAGCGGGGGGCCCAGGCCAAGAGGCCCAGTACTTC. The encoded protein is CASSPGLAGGPGQEAQYF.

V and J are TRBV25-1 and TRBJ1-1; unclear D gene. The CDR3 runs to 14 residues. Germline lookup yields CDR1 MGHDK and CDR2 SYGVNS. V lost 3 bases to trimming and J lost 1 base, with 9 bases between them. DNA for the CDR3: TGTGCCAGCAGTGAGGCCGGGAAGAACACTGAAGCTTTCTTT. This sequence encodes CASSEAGKNTEAFF.

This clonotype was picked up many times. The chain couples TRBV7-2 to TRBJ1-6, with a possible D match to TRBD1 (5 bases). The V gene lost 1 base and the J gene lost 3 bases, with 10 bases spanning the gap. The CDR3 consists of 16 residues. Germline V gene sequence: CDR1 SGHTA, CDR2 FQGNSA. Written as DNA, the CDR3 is TGTGCCAGCAGCTTAGATCCAGGGATCTATAATTCACCCCTCCACTTT. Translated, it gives CASSLDPGIYNSPLHF.

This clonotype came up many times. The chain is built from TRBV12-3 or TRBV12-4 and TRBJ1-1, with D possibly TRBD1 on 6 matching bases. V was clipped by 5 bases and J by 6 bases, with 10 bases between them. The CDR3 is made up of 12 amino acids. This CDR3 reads CASSRYRAEAFF. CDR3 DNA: TGTGCCAGCAGTCGATACAGGGCTGAAGCTTTCTTT.

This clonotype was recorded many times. CDR3 sequence: CASSLIPNQPQHF. CDR3 coding DNA: TGTGCCAGCAGTCTTATCCCAAATCAGCCCCAGCATTTT. The chain uses TRBV12-3 or TRBV12-4 and TRBJ1-5; D remains ambiguous. CDR3 length: 13 residues. The V and J ends lost 5 bases and 4 bases respectively, with 9 bases between them.

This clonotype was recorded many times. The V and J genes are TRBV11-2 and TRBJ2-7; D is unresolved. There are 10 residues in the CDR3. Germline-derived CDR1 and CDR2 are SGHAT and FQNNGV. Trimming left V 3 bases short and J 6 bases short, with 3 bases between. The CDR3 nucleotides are TGTGCCAGCAGCTTGAGCGAGCAGTACTTC. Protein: CASSLSEQYF.

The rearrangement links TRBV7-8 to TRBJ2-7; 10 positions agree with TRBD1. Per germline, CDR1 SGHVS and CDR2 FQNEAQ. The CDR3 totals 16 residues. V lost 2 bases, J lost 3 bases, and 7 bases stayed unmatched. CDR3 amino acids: CASSLRTGGYGYEQYF. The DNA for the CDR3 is TGTGCCAGCAGCTTACGGACAGGGGGATATGGCTACGAGCAGTACTTC.

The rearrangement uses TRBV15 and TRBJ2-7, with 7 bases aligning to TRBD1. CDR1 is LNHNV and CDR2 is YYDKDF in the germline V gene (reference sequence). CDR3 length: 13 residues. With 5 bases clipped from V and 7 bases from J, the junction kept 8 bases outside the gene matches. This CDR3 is CATSQTGQPEQYF. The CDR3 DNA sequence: TGTGCCACCAGCCAAACGGGACAGCCTGAGCAGTACTTC.

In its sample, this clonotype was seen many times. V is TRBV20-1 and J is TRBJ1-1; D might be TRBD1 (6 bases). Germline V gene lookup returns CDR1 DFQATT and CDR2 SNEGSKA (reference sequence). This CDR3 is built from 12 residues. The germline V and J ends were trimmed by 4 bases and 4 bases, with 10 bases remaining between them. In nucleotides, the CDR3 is TGCAGTGCTATTATCAGGGGCACTGAAGCTTTCTTT. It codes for CSAIIRGTEAFF.

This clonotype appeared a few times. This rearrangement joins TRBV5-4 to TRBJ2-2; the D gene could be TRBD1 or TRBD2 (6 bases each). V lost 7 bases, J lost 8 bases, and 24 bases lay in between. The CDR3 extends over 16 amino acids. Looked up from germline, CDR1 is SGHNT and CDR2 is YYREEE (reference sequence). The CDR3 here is CASSPRGPLQLGELFF. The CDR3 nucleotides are TGTGCCAGCTCCCCCCGGGGGCCACTACAGCTAGGGGAGCTGTTTTTT.

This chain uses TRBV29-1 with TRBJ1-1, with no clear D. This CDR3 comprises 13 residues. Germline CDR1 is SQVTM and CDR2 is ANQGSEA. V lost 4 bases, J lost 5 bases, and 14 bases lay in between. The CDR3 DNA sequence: TGCAGCGTTGTGTGGGGATCCGGGACTGAAGCTTTCTTT. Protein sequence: CSVVWGSGTEAFF. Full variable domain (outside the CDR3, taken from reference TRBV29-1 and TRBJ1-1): SAVISQKPSRDICQRGTSLTIQCQVDSQVTMMFWYRQQPGQSLTLIATANQGSEATYESGFVIDKFPISRPNLTFSTLTVSNMSPEDSSIYLCSVVWGSGTEAFFGQGTRLTVV.

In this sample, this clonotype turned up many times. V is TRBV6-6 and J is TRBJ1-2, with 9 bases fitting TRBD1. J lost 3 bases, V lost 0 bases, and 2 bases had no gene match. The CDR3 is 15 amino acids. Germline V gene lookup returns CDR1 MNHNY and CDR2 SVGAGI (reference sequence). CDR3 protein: CASSYSRDRDYGYTF. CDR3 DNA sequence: TGTGCCAGCAGTTACTCACGGGACAGGGACTATGGCTACACCTTC.

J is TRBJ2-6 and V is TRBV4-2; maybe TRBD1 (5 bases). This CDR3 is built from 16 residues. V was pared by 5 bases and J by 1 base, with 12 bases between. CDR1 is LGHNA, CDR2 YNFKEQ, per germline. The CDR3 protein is CASSLAQGSGANVLTF. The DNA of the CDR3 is TGTGCCAGCAGCTTGGCCCAGGGATCTGGGGCCAACGTCCTGACTTTC.

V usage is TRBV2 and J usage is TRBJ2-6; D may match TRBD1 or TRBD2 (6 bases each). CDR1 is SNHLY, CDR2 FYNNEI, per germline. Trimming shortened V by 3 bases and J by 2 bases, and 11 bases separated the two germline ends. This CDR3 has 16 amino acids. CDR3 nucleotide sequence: TGTGCCAGCAGTGAGGGGGGCGCGGCTGGGGCCAACGTCCTGACTTTC. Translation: CASSEGGAAGANVLTF.

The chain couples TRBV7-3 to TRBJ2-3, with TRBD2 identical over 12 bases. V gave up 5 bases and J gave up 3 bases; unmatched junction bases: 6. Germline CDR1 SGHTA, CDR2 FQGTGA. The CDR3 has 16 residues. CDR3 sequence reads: CASSVATSGGTDTQYF. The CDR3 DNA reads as TGTGCCAGCAGCGTAGCTACTAGCGGGGGGACAGATACGCAGTATTTT.

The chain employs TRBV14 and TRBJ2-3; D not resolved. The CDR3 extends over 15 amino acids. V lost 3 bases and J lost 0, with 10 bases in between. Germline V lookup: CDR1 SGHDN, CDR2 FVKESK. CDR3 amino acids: CASSHPQISTDTQYF. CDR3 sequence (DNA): TGTGCCAGCAGCCATCCCCAGATTAGCACAGATACGCAGTATTTT.

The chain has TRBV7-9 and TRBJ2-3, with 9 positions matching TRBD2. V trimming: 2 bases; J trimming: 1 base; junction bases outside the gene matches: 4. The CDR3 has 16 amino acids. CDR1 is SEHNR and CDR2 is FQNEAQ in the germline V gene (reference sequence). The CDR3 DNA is TGTGCCAGCAGCTTAATTGGCGGGGGGGGCACAGATACGCAGTATTTT. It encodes CASSLIGGGGTDTQYF.

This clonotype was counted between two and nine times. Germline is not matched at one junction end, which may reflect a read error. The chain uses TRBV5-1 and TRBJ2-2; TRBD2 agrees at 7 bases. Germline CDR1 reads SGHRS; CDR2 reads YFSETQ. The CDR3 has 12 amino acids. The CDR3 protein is CASSLGEGEQFF. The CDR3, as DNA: TGCGCCAGCAGCTTGGGGGAGGGTGAGCAGTTTTTT.